The clone carrying this TCR beta chain was counted once. This sample is part of a study of blood T cell repertoires in COVID-19. Study context: COVID-19 samples, acute and convalescent, were from the United States, Italy and Spain.

TCRdb's copy holds only in-frame clones and misses some; the assay was immunoSEQ multiplex PCR. The data contain more than 6,500 clones, 86% of them singletons. Per the germline V gene, CDR1 is SNHLY and CDR2 is FYNNEI. CDR3 size: 13 residues. The V end lost 8 bases, the J end lost 8 bases, and 18 bases lay between the germline ends. The V and J genes are TRBV2 and TRBJ1-2, with D possibly being TRBD1 (5 bases). Specimen: peripheral blood. The sequence came from a woman aged 60-75 years with active COVID-19. Here the CDR3 DNA reads TGTGCCAGCCTCAGGGAGGGAATGAAGGGCTACACCTTC. Amino acids: CASLREGMKGYTF.